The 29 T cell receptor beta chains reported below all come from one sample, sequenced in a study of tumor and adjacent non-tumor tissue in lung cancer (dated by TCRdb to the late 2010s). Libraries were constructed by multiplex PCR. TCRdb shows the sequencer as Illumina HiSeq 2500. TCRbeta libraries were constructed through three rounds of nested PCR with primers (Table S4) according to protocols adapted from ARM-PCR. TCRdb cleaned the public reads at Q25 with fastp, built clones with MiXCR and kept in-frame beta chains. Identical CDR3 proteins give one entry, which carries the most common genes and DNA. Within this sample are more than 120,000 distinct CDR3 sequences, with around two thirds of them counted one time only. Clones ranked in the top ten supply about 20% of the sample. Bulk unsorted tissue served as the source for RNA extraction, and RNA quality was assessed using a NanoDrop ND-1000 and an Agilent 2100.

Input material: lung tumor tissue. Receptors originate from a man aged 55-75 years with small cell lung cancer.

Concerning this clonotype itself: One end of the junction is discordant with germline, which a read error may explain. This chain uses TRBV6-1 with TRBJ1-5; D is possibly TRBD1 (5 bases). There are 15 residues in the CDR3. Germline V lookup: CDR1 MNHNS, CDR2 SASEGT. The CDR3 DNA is TGCTCTAGCAGTGAACGGTGGGACGGAGCTTGGCCCCAGCATTTT. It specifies CSSSERWDGAWPQHF.

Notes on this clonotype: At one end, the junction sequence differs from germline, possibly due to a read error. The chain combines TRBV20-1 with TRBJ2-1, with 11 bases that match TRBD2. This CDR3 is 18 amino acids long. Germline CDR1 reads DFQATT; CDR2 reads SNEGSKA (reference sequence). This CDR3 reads CTAMKRLAGGGRYNEQFF. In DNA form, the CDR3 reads TGCACTGCTATGAAACGGCTAGCGGGAGGCGGGAGATACAATGAGCAGTTCTTC.

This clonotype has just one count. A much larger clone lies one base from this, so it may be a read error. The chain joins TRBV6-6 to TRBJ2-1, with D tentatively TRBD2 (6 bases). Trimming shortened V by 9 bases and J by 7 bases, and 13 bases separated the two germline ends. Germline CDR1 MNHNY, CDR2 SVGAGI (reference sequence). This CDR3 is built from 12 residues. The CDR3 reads CARNILANEQFF. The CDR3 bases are TGTGCCAGGAACATACTAGCTAATGAGCAGTTCTTC.

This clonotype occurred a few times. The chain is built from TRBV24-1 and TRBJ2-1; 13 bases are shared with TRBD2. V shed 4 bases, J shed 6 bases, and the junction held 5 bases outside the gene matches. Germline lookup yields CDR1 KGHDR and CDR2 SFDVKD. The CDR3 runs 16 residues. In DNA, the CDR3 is TGTGCCACCAGTGAAACTAGCGGGAGGGCCGTCAATGAGCAGTTCTTC. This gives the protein CATSETSGRAVNEQFF.

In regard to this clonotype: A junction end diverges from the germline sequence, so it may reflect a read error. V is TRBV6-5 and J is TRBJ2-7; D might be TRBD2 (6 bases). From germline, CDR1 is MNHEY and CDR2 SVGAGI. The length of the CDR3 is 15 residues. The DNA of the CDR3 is TGTGCCGGCAGTGTCTTTCCCGGGAGCTCATACGAGCAGTACTTC. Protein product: CAGSVFPGSSYEQYF.

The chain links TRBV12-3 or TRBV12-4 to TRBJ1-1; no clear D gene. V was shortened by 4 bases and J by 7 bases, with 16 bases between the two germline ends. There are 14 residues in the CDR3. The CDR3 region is CASSSRRVSGEAFF. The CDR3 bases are TGTGCCAGCAGTTCCCGCCGGGTGAGCGGTGAAGCTTTCTTT.

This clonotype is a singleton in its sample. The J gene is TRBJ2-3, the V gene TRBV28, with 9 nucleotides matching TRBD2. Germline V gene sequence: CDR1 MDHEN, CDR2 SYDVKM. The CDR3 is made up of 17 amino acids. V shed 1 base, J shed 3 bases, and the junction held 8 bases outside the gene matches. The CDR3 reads CASSLSPHSGSTDTQYF. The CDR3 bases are TGTGCCAGCAGTTTATCGCCCCATAGCGGGAGTACAGATACGCAGTATTTT.

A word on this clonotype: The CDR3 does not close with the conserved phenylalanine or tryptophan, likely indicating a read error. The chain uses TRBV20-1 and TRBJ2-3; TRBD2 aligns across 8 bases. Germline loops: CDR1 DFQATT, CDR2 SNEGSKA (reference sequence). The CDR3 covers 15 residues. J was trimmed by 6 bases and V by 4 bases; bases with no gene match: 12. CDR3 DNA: TGCAGTGCTACGCGTCCGATAGCGGGAAGTGATACGCAGTATCTT. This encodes CSATRPIAGSDTQYL.

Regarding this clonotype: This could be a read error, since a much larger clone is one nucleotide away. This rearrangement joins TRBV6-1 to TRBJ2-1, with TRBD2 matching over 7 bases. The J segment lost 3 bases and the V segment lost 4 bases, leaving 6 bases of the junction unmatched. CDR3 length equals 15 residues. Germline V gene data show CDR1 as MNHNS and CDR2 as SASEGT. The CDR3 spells CASSALAVYYNEQFF. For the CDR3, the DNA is TGTGCCAGCAGTGCTCTAGCGGTCTACTACAATGAGCAGTTCTTC.

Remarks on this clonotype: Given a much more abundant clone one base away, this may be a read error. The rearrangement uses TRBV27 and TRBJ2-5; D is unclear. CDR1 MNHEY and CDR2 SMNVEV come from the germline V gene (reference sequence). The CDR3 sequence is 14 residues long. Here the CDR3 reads CAISLEGYQETQYF. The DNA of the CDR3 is TGTGCCATCAGTTTGGAAGGTTACCAAGAGACCCAGTACTTC.

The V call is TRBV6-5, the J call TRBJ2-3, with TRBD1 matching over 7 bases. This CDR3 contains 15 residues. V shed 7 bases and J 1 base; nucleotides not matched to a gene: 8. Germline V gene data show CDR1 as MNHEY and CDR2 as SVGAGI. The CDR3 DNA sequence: TGTGCCAGCAATTCTTCCGGGACAGGCACAGATACGCAGTATTTT. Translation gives CASNSSGTGTDTQYF.

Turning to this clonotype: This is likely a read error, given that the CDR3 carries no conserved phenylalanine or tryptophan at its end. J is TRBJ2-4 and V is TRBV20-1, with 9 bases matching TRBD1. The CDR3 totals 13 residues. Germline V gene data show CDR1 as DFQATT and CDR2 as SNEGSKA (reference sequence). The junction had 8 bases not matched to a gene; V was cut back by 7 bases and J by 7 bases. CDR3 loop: CSVQGQGTNIQYL. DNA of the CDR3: TGCAGTGTCCAGGGACAGGGAACCAACATTCAGTACCTC.

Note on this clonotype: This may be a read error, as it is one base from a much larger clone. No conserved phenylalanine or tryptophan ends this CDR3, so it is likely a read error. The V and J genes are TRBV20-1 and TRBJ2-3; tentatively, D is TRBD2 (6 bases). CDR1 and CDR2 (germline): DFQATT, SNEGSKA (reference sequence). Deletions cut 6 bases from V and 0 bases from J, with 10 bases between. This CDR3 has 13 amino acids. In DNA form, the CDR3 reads TGCAGTGCGCGGGGTTCTAGCACAGATACGCAGTATCTT. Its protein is CSARGSSTDTQYL.

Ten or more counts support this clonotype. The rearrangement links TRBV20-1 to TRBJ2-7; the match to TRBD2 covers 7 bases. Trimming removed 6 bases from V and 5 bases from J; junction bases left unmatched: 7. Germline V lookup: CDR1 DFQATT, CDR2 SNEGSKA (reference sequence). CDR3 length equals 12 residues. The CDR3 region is CSARDYKDEQYF. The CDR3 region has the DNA TGCAGTGCCAGGGACTACAAGGACGAGCAGTACTTC.

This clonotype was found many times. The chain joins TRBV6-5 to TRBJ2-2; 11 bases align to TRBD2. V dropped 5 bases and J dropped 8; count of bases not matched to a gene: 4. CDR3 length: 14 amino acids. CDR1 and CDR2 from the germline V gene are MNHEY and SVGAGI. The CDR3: CASSQLAGVGELFF. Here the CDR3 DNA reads TGTGCCAGCAGTCAACTAGCGGGAGTAGGGGAGCTGTTTTTT.

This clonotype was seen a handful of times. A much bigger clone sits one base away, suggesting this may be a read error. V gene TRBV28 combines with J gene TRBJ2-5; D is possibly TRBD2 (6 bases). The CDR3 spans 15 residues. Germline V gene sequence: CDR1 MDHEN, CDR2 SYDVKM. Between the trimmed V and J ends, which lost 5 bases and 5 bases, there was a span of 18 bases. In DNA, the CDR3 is TGTGCCAGCAGTGCCACTAGCAACCGGCGCGAGACCCAGTACTTC. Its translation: CASSATSNRRETQYF.

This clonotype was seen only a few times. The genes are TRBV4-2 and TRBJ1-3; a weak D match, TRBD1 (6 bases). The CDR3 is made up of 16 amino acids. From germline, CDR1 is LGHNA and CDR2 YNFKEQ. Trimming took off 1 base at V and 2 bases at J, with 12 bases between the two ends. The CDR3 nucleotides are TGTGCCAGCAGCCAAGTACAGGGTGCAACTGGAAACACCATATATTTT. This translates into CASSQVQGATGNTIYF.

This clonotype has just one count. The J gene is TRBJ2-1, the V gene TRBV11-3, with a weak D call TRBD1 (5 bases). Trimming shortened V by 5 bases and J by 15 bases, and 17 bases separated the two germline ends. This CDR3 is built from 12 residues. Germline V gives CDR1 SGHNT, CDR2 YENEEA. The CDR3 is CASSDSGCRLFF. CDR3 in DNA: TGTGCCAGCAGCGATTCAGGGTGTCGCCTGTTCTTC.

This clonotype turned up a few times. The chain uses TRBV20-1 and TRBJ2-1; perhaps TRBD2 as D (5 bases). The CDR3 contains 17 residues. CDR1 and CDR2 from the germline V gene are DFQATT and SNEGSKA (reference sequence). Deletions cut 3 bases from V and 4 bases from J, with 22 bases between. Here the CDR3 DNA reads TGCAGTGCTAGGGGCCCCCAGCGGCCGGGAATATACAATGAGCAGTTCTTC. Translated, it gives CSARGPQRPGIYNEQFF.

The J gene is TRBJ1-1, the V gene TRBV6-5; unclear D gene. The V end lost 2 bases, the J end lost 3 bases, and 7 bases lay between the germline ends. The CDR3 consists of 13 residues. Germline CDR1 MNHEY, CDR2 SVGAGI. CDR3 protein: CASSYRRDTEAFF. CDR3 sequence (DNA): TGTGCCAGCAGTTACAGGAGAGACACTGAAGCTTTCTTT.

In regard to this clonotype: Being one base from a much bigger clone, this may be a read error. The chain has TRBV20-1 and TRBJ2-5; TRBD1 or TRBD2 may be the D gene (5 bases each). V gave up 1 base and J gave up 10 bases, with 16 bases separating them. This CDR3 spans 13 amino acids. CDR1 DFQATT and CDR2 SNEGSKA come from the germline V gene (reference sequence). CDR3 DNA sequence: TGCAGTGCTAGAGGGGACCGTAGATGGATCCAGTACTTC. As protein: CSARGDRRWIQYF.

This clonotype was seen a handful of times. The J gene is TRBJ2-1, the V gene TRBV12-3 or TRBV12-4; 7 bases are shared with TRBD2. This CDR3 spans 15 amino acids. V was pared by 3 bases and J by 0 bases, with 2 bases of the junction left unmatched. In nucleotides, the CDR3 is TGTGCCAGCAGTTTGGTAGCGGGCTCCTACAATGAGCAGTTCTTC. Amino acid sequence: CASSLVAGSYNEQFF.

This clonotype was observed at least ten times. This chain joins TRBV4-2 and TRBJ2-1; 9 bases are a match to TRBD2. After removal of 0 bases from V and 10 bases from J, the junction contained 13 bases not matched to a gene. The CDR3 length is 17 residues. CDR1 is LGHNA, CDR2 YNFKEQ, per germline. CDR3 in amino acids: CASSQDYGGLASGEQFF. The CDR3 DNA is TGTGCCAGCAGCCAAGATTATGGGGGACTAGCATCTGGGGAGCAGTTCTTC.

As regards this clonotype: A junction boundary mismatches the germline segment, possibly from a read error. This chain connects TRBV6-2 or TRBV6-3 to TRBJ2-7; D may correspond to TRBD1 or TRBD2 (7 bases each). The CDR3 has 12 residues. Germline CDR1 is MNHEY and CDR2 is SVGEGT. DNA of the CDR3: TGTGTCAGCAGCAGGGGGGGCTACGAGCACTACTTC. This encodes CVSSRGGYEHYF.

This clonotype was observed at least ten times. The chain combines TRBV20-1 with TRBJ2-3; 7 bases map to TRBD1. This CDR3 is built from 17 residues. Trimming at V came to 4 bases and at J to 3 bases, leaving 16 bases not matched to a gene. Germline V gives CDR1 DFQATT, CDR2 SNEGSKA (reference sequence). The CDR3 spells CSAKDRIGGRTTDTQYF. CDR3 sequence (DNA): TGCAGTGCTAAGGACAGGATCGGAGGCCGTACGACAGATACGCAGTATTTT.

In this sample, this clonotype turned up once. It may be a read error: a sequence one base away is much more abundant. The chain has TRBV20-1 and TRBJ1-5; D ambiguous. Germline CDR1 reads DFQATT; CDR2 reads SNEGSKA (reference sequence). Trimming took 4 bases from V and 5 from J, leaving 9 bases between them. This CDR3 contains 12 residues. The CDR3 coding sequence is TGCAGTGCTAAAAATAATTATCAGCCCCAGCATTTT. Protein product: CSAKNNYQPQHF.

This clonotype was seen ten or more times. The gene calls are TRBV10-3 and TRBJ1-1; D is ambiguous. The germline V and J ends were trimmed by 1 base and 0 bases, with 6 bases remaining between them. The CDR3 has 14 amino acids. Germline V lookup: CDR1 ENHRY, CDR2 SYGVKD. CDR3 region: CAISEWSLNTEAFF. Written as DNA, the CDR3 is TGTGCCATCAGTGAGTGGTCTTTGAACACTGAAGCTTTCTTT.

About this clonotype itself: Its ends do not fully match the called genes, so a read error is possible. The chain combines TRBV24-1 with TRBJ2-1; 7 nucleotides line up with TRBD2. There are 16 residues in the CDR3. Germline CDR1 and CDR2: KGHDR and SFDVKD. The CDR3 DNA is TGTGCCACCAGTGCCTTGGGACTAACGGGAGACAATGGGCAGTTCTTC. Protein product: CATSALGLTGDNGQFF.

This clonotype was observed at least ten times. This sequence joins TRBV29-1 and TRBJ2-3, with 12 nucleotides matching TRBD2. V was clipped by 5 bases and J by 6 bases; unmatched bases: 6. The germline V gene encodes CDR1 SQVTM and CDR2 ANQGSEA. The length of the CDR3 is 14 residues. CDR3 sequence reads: CSVLTSGRMDTQYF. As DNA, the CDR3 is TGCAGCGTTTTAACTAGCGGGAGGATGGATACGCAGTATTTT.